The next 17 T cell receptor beta chains were all read from a single sample in a study of identical twins. TCRdb used MiXCR to reprocess the 5' RACE reads, holding one entry per CDR3 protein. The table includes 690,000 or so distinct CDR3 sequences, 5.5% to 7.5% detected once. Sequencing was carried out using naive T cells sorted from blood. These receptor sequences come from a man younger than 35 in good health.

This clonotype has ten or more counts. The V and J genes are TRBV12-3 or TRBV12-4 and TRBJ1-4; the match to TRBD1 covers 12 bases. The ends lost 5 bases at V and 3 bases at J; junction bases unmatched: 4. This CDR3 region has 16 residues. This CDR3 reads CASSLGTGGPNEKLFF. Here the CDR3 DNA reads TGTGCCAGCAGTCTCGGGACAGGGGGCCCTAATGAAAAACTGTTTTTT.

There are a few counts of this clonotype. This chain's CDR3 is CASSSTGVSEAFF. In nucleotides, the CDR3 is TGTGCCAGCAGTTCCACAGGTGTGAGTGAAGCTTTCTTT. The chain links TRBV12-3 or TRBV12-4 to TRBJ1-1; perhaps TRBD1 as D (5 bases). The V and J ends lost 4 bases and 7 bases respectively, with 13 bases between them. This CDR3 comprises 13 residues.

Ten or more counts support this clonotype. The chain employs TRBV20-1 and TRBJ1-1; perhaps TRBD1 as D (6 bases). This CDR3 is 14 amino acids long. Germline assignment: CDR1 DFQATT and CDR2 SNEGSKA (reference sequence). Trimming removed 6 bases at V and 4 bases at J, with 18 bases between. Written as DNA, the CDR3 is TGCAGTGCCCTGGGGGCGGAGTCCAGCACTGAAGCTTTCTTT. Protein sequence: CSALGAESSTEAFF.

This chain uses TRBV12-3 or TRBV12-4 with TRBJ2-1, with D perhaps matching TRBD1 (5 bases). There are 16 residues in the CDR3. V lost 7 bases to trimming and J lost 5 bases, with 21 bases between them. This CDR3 is CASTPARGPLNNEQFF. As DNA, the CDR3 is TGTGCCAGCACTCCCGCTAGGGGCCCCCTAAACAATGAGCAGTTCTTC.

This clonotype was counted ten times or more. This chain uses TRBV10-3 with TRBJ1-1, with TRBD1 identical over 10 bases. This CDR3 comprises 15 residues. V lost 6 bases, J lost 4 bases, and 8 bases stayed unmatched. Germline-derived CDR1 and CDR2 are ENHRY and SYGVKD. CDR3 loop: CAIRGDRGLGTEAFF. For the CDR3, the DNA is TGTGCCATCAGAGGGGACAGGGGTTTGGGCACTGAAGCTTTCTTT.

The sample holds many counts of this clonotype. The chain has TRBV5-1 and TRBJ2-7; 9 positions agree with TRBD1. V shed 4 bases, J shed 7 bases, and the junction held 12 bases outside the gene matches. From germline, CDR1 is SGHRS and CDR2 YFSETQ. CDR3 length equals 15 residues. CDR3 coding DNA: TGCGCCAGCAGCCCCAACACAGGGGGCCTAGGTGAGCAGTACTTC. It encodes CASSPNTGGLGEQYF.

This clonotype was observed many times. This sequence joins TRBV5-1 and TRBJ1-1, with D hard to call. V gave up 1 base and J gave up 0 bases, with 16 bases separating them. Germline lookup yields CDR1 SGHRS and CDR2 YFSETQ. The CDR3 spans 17 residues. The CDR3 loop is CASSLRVAGPMNTEAFF. The CDR3 DNA sequence: TGCGCCAGCAGCTTGAGGGTGGCAGGTCCTATGAACACTGAAGCTTTCTTT.

This clonotype was counted many times. The chain employs TRBV6-2 or TRBV6-3 and TRBJ2-7; the D is unclear. Germline assignment: CDR1 MNHEY and CDR2 SVGEGT. This CDR3 has 13 amino acids. V dropped 3 bases and J dropped 7 bases, with 13 bases sitting between them. The CDR3 protein is CASSYPLRSEQYF. The CDR3 DNA reads as TGTGCCAGCAGTTATCCCCTTCGGAGTGAGCAGTACTTC.

The table lists this clonotype with many counts. CDR3 in DNA: TGTGCCAGCAGAGGGACACCCGAGACCCAGTACTTC. Translated: CASRGTPETQYF. The V call is TRBV12-3 or TRBV12-4, the J call TRBJ2-5; D might be TRBD1 (6 bases). Between the trimmed V and J ends, which lost 6 bases and 5 bases, there was a span of 10 bases. The length of the CDR3 is 12 residues.

This clonotype was observed many times. The chain uses TRBV12-3 or TRBV12-4 and TRBJ2-3; 8 positions match TRBD2. The V gene end was trimmed by 4 bases and the J gene end by 0 bases; junction bases not matched to a gene: 3. The CDR3 length is 15 residues. CDR3 loop: CASSWPSGSTDTQYF. As DNA, the CDR3 is TGTGCCAGCAGTTGGCCTAGCGGGAGCACAGATACGCAGTATTTT.

This clonotype was observed at least ten times. The chain couples TRBV12-3 or TRBV12-4 to TRBJ2-7; tentatively, D is TRBD1 or TRBD2 (5 bases each). The CDR3 is 14 amino acids. The V and J ends lost 5 bases and 3 bases respectively, with 14 bases between them. The CDR3 region is CASSESGTDYEQYF. CDR3 in DNA: TGTGCCAGCAGTGAATCCGGGACGGACTACGAGCAGTACTTC.

This clonotype was observed at least ten times. The chain uses TRBV20-1 and TRBJ2-5, with 14 bases that match TRBD2. Per germline, CDR1 DFQATT and CDR2 SNEGSKA (reference sequence). This CDR3 has 15 amino acids. Trimming at V came to 4 bases and at J to 5 bases, leaving 6 bases not matched to a gene. CDR3 loop: CSATGTSGSRETQYF. The CDR3 DNA is TGCAGTGCTACTGGGACTAGCGGGAGCCGGGAGACCCAGTACTTC.

The rearrangement joins TRBV29-1 to TRBJ2-7, with 12 bases identical to TRBD1. Germline V CDR1 and CDR2: SQVTM, ANQGSEA. The CDR3 runs 15 residues. Germline trimming cut 7 bases from V and 0 bases from J; bases unmatched to any gene: 7. The CDR3 DNA is TGCAGCGGGGACTTGGGACAGGGGGCCTCCTACGAGCAGTACTTC. Translating it yields CSGDLGQGASYEQYF.

The rearrangement joins TRBV12-3 or TRBV12-4 to TRBJ2-1; a weak D match, TRBD2 (7 bases). Trimming pared 5 bases from V and 16 bases from J, leaving 18 bases between. The CDR3 loop spans 12 amino acids. The CDR3 DNA reads as TGTGCCAGCAGTCCGTGGGAGGGGGACTTTTTCTTC. Translated: CASSPWEGDFFF.

V gene TRBV28 combines with J gene TRBJ2-2, with 10 bases that match TRBD1. Germline CDR1 is MDHEN and CDR2 is SYDVKM. V shed 4 bases, J shed 7 bases, and the junction held 15 bases outside the gene matches. This CDR3 is 18 amino acids long. The CDR3 nucleotides are TGTGCCAGCAGTTCGGGACACCTTCCGGGACAGGGGATCGGGGAGCTGTTTTTT. Amino acid sequence: CASSSGHLPGQGIGELFF.

This rearrangement joins TRBV18 to TRBJ2-7; no definite D call. The length of the CDR3 is 14 residues. Trimming took off 1 base at V and 0 bases at J, with 7 bases between the two ends. Looked up from germline, CDR1 is KGHSH and CDR2 is LQKENI. CDR3 in DNA: TGTGCCAGCTCACCACAGAAAACCTCCTACGAGCAGTACTTC. It encodes CASSPQKTSYEQYF.

This clonotype was counted at least ten times. The chain recombines TRBV5-1 with TRBJ2-1; D not resolved. The CDR3 length is 15 residues. Per the germline V gene, CDR1 is SGHRS and CDR2 is YFSETQ. V lost 0 bases and J 4 bases, leaving 11 bases between the germline ends. The CDR3 protein is CASSLAGWGYNEQFF. The DNA for the CDR3 is TGCGCCAGCAGCTTGGCCGGGTGGGGATACAATGAGCAGTTCTTC.